This T cell receptor beta chain was identified during a study of post-analysis software for immune sequencing data. Trimming removed 10 bases from V and 6 bases from J, with 17 bases in between. This CDR3 comprises 13 residues. cDNA libraries of TCR beta carried unique molecular identifiers. TCRdb called the PCR reads again in MiXCR, with one record for every CDR3 protein. The table includes 650,000 to 850,000 distinct CDR3 sequences, roughly 50% detected once. With respect to this clonotype: Its antigen is currently unknown.

Study-wide points: There was significantly lower normalized Chao1 diversity in multiple sclerosis patients than in controls. Four or five TRBV segments were more frequent in patients than controls; TRBV5-6, TRBV5-1 and TRBV20-1 belonged to this group.

Sample: blood. The V and J genes are TRBV12-3 or TRBV12-4 and TRBJ2-3; D may be TRBD1 or TRBD2 (5 bases each). The TCR originated in a girl under 18 with multiple sclerosis. The CDR3 nucleotides read TGTGCCATATCCGGGGCGTCTCGGGATACGCAGTATTTT. This sequence encodes CAISGASRDTQYF.